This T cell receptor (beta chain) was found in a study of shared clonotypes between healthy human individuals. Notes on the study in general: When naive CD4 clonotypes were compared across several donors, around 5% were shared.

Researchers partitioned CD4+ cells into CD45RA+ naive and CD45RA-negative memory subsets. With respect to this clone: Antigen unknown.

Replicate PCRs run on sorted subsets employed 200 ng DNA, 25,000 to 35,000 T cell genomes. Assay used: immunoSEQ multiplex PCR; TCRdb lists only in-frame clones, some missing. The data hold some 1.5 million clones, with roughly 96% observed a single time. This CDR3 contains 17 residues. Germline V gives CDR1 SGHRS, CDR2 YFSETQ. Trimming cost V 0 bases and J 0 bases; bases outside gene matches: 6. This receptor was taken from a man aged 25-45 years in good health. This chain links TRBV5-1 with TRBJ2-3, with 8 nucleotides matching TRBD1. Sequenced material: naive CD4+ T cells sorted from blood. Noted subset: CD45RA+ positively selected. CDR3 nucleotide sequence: TGCGCCAGCAGCTTGGGGACAGGGCTCCTTAGCACAGATACGCAGTATTTT. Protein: CASSLGTGLLSTDTQYF. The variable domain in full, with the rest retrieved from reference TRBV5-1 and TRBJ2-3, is KAGVTQTPRYLIKTRGQQVTLSCSPISGHRSVSWYQQTPGQGLQFLFEYFSETQRNKGNFPGRFSGRQFSNSRSEMNVSTLELGDSALYLCASSLGTGLLSTDTQYFGPGTRLTVL.